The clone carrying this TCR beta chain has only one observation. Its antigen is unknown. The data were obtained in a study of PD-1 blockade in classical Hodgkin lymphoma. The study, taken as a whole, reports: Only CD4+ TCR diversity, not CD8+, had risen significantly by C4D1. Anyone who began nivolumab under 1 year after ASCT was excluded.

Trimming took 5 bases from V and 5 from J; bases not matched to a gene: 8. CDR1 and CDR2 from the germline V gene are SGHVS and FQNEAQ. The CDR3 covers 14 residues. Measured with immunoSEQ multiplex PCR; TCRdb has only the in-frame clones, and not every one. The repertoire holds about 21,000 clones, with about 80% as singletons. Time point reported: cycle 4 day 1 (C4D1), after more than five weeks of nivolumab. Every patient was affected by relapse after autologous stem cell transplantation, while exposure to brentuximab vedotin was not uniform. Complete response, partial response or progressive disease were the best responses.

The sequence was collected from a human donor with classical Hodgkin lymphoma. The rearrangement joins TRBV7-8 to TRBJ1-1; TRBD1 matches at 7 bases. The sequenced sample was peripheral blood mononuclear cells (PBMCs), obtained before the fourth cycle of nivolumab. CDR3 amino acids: CASSSETGRTEAFF. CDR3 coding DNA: TGTGCCAGCAGCAGCGAGACAGGGCGGACTGAAGCTTTCTTT.